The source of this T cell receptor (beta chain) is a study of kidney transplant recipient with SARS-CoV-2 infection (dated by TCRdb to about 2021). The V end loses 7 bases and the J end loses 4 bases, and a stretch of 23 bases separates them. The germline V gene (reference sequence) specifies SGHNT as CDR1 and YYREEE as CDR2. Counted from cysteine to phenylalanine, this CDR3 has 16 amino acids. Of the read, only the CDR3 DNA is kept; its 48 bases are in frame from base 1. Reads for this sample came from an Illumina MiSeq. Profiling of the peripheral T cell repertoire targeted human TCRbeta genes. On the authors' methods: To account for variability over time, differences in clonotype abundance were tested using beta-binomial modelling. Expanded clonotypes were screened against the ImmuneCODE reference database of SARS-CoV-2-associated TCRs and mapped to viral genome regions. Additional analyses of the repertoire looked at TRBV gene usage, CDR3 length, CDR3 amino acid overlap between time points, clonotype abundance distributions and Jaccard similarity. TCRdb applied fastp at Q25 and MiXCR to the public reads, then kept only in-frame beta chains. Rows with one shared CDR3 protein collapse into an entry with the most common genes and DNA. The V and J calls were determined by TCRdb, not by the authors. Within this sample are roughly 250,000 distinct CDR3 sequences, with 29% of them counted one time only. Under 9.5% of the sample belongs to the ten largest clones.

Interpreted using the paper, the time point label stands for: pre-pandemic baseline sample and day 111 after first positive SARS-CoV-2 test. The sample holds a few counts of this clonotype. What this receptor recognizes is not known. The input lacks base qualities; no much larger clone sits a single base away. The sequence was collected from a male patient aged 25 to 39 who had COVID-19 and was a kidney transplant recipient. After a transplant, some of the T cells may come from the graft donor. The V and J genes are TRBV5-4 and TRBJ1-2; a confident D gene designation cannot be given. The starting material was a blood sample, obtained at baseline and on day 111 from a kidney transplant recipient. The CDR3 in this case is CASVPIVPGKTYGYTF. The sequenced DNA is TGTGCCAGCGTACCTATCGTACCAGGAAAGACCTATGGCTACACCTTC.